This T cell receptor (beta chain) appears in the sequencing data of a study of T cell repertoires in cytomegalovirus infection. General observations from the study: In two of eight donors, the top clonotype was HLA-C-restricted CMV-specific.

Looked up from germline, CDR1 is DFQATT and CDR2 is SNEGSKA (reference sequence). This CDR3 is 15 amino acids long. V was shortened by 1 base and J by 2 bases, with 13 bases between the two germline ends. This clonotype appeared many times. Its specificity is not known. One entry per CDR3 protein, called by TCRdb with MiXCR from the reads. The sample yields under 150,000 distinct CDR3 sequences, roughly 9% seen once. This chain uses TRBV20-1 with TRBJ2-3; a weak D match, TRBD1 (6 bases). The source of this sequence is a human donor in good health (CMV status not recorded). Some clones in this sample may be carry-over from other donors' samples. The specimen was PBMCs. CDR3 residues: CSARAPQGHTDTQYF. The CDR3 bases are TGCAGTGCTAGAGCCCCACAGGGCCACACAGATACGCAGTATTTT.